The present entry profiles one T cell receptor (beta chain) with its context. Its antigen is still unknown. The data are from a study of identical twins. Overall study results and limits: Twins shared beta out-of-frame sequences in excess, but this excess was weaker. Monozygotic twins shared more out-of-frame TCR alpha than recombination models predicted. Diverse VJ usage suggested most zero-insertion clonotypes were not invariant T cells.

TCRdb processed the 5' RACE reads anew with MiXCR; each CDR3 protein has one entry. The table lists about 890,000 distinct CDR3 sequences, over 9% of them singletons. Germline V gene data show CDR1 as SEHNR and CDR2 as FQNEAQ (reference sequence). The V gene end was trimmed by 4 bases and the J gene end by 5 bases; junction bases not matched to a gene: 11. This CDR3 spans 17 amino acids. This sample also appeared in a second study, on yellow fever vaccine responses in identical twins.

Sequences were obtained from PBMCs. The receptor comes from a woman aged 18-30 years in good health. The gene calls are TRBV7-9 and TRBJ2-1, with 10 bases aligning to TRBD2. The DNA for the CDR3 is TGTGCCAGCAGCTCGACGGAGCGGGGGGGACGTCACAATGAGCAGTTCTTC. It translates to CASSSTERGGRHNEQFF.